One sample yielded the 2 T cell receptor beta chains listed below, sequenced in a study of graft-versus-host responses after intestinal transplantation. Clones were read by immunoSEQ multiplex PCR, and TCRdb kept only the in-frame ones, dropping some. The sample carries tens of thousands of clones, more than 90% recorded once. The sequencing used bone marrow, collected less than 750 days after intestinal transplantation. The origin of the receptors is a human patient who received an intestinal transplant, so some T cells may come from the graft donor.

V usage is TRBV5-5 and J usage is TRBJ2-1, with D perhaps matching TRBD2 (6 bases). The CDR3 runs to 13 residues. The V and J ends lost 10 bases and 8 bases respectively, with 19 bases between them. CDR1 and CDR2 from the germline V gene are SGHKS and YYEKEE (reference sequence). The CDR3, as DNA: TGTGCCGGGCGACTAGTGGAAGTGGATGAGCAGTTCTTC. It codes for CAGRLVEVDEQFF.

The gene calls are TRBV9 and TRBJ2-1; D uncertain. Germline CDR1 and CDR2: SGDLS and YYNGEE. This CDR3 spans 12 amino acids. Trimming left V 2 bases short and J 7 bases short, with 7 bases between. The CDR3 sequence is CASSVIGNEQFF. In DNA, the CDR3 is TGTGCCAGCAGCGTGATAGGGAATGAGCAGTTCTTC.